This T cell receptor beta chain comes out of a study of T cells in Graves' hyperthyroidism and ophthalmopathy. TCR beta CDR3 sequences were amplified from RNA transcripts. The HTBI primer set was used in a first-round RT-PCR of the TCR CDR3. TCRdb fed the multiplex PCR reads into MiXCR, producing one record per CDR3 protein. This table has 640,000 or so distinct CDR3 sequences, more than 13% appearing once. What was sequenced was blood. This clonotype was sampled from a woman aged 18-29 years with Graves' ophthalmopathy.

The CDR3, as DNA: TGTGCCACCAGTGGTCGTCGACTAGCGGGAGGGCCAGGCACAGATACGCAGTATTTT. Its translation is CATSGRRLAGGPGTDTQYF. V and J are TRBV24-1 and TRBJ2-3, with 14 bases matching TRBD2. J was trimmed by 1 base and V by 5 bases; bases with no gene match: 10. The length of the CDR3 is 19 residues. Germline V gene sequence: CDR1 KGHDR, CDR2 SFDVKD.